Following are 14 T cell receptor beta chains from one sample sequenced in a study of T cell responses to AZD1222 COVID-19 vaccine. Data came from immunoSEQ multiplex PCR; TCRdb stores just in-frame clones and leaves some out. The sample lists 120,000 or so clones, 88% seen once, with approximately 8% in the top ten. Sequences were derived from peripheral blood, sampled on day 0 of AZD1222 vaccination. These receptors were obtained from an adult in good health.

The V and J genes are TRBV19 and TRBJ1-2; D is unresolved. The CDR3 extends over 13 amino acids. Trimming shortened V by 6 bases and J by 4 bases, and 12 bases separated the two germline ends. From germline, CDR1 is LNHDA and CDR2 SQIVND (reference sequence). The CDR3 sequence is CASSLPSSYGYTF. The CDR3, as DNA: TGTGCCAGTAGCCTCCCTTCCTCCTATGGCTACACCTTC.

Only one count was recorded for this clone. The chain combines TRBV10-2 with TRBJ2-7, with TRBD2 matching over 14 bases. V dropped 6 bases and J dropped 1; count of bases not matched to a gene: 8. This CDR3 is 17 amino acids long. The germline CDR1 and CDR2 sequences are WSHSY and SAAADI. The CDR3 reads CASREGLAGAGSYEQYF. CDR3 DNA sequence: TGCGCCAGCAGGGAGGGACTAGCGGGAGCGGGATCCTACGAGCAGTACTTC.

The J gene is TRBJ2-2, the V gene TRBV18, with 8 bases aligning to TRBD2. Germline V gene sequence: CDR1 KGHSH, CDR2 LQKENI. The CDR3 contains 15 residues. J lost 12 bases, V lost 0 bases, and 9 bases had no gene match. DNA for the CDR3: TGTGCCAGCTCACCACCGGGGACTAGGTCGGGCAAGCTGTTTTTT. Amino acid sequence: CASSPPGTRSGKLFF.

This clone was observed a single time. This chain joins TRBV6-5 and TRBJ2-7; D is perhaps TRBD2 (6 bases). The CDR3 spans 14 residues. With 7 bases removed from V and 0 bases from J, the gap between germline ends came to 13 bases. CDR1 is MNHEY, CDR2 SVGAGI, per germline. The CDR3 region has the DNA TGTGCCAGCAATACTAGGGACTCCTCCTACGAGCAGTACTTC. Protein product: CASNTRDSSYEQYF.

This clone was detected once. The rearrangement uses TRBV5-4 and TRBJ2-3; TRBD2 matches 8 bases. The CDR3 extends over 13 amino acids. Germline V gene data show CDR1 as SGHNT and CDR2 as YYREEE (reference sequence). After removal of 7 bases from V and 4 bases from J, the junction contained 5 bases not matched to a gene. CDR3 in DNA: TGTGCCAGCCGGGGGGGCGGGCCAGATACGCAGTATTTT. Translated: CASRGGGPDTQYF.

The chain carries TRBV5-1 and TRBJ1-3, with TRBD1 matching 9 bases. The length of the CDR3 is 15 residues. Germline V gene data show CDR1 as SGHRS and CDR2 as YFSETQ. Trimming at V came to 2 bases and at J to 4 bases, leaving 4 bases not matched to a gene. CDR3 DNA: TGCGCCAGCAGCTTTACAGGGGGCTCGGGAAACACCATATATTTT. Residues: CASSFTGGSGNTIYF.

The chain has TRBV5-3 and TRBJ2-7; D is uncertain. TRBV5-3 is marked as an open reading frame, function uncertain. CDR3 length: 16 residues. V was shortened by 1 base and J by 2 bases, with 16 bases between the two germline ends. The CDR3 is CARSLLGIEKTYEQYF. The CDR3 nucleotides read TGTGCCAGAAGCTTGTTGGGGATTGAAAAGACCTACGAGCAGTACTTC.

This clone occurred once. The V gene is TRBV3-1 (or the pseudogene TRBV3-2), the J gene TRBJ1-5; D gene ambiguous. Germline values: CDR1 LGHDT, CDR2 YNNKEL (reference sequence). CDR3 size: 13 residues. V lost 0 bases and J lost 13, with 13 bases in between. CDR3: CASSQDLRQRQHF. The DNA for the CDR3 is TGTGCCAGCAGCCAAGATCTGAGGCAGAGACAGCATTTT.

The CDR3 coding sequence is TGTGCCAGCGGCAACAGGGGCCCCTACGAGCAGTACTTC. Translating it yields CASGNRGPYEQYF. The chain employs TRBV27 and TRBJ2-7, with 7 bases identical to TRBD1. There are 13 residues in the CDR3. Per germline, CDR1 MNHEY and CDR2 SMNVEV (reference sequence). With V trimmed by 8 bases and J by 2 bases, 6 bases remained unmatched.

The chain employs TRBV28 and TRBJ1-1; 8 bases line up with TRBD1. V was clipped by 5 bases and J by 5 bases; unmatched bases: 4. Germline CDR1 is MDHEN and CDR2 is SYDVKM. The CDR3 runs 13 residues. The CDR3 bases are TGTGCCAGCAGTCTTCAGGGGGCGACTGAAGCTTTCTTT. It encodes CASSLQGATEAFF.

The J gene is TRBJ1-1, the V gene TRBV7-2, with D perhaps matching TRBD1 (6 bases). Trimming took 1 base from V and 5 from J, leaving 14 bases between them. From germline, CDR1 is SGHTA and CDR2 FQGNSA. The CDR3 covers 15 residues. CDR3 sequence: CASSLVVRQGTEAFF. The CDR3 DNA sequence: TGTGCCAGCAGCTTAGTAGTGCGGCAGGGGACTGAAGCTTTCTTT.

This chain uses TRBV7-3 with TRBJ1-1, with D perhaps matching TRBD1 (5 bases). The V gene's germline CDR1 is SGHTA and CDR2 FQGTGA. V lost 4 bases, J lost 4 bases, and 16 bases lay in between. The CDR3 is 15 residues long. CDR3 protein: CASSSGRVSGTEAFF. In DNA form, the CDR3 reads TGTGCCAGCAGCTCAGGCAGGGTGAGTGGCACTGAAGCTTTCTTT. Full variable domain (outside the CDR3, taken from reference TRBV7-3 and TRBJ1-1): GAGVSQTPSNKVTEKGKYVELRCDPISGHTALYWYRQSLGQGPEFLIYFQGTGAADDSGLPNDRFFAVRPEGSVSTLKIQRTERGDSAVYLCASSSGRVSGTEAFFGQGTRLTVV.

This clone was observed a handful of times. CDR3 nucleotide sequence: TGTGCCAGCAGCGGACGCGCGGGACTAGCCTACGAGCAGTACTTC. It encodes CASSGRAGLAYEQYF. This chain uses TRBV7-8 with TRBJ2-7; 8 nucleotides match TRBD2. The CDR3 sequence is 15 residues long. The germline CDR1 and CDR2 sequences are SGHVS and FQNEAQ. Trimming removed 5 bases from V and 2 bases from J; junction bases left unmatched: 8.

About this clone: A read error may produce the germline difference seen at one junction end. The CDR3 sequence is CASSLGGGKTGAFF. The CDR3 region has the DNA TGTGCCAGCAGCTTAGGTGGGGGAAAAACTGGAGCTTTCTTT. The rearrangement joins TRBV7-2 to TRBJ1-1, with TRBD1 as a possible D gene (5 bases). Germline values: CDR1 SGHTA, CDR2 FQGNSA. This CDR3 comprises 14 residues.